This T cell receptor beta chain was recovered during a study of somatic mutations in cytotoxic T cells in rheumatoid arthritis. In the study overall: Blood from the patient (around 30 ml EDTA) was drawn right after diagnosis, pretreatment.

The method was immunoSEQ multiplex PCR; TCRdb's version includes in-frame clones alone and lacks a portion of them. The sample has 15,000 to 20,000 clones; 70% to 85% are singletons. The length of the CDR3 is 13 residues. In germline, CDR1 is SGDLS, CDR2 YYNGEE. V lost 0 bases to trimming and J lost 7 bases, with 10 bases between them. The clonotype originates from an adult with rheumatoid arthritis. The rearrangement uses TRBV9 and TRBJ1-1; TRBD1 is a possible D gene (6 bases). Sequencing was performed on CD8+ T cells sorted from blood. CDR3 amino acids: CASSVGGLGEAFF. CDR3 bases: TGTGCCAGCAGCGTAGGGGGGCTGGGTGAAGCTTTCTTT.